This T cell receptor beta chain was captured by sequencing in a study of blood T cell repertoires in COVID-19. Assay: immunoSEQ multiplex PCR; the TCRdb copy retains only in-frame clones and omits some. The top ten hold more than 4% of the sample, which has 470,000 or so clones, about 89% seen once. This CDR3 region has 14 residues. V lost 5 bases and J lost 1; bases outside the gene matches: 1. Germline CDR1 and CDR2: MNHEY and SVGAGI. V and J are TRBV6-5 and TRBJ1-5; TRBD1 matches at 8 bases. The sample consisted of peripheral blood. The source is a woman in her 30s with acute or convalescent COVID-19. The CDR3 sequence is CASSRQGSNQPQHF. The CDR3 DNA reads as TGTGCCAGCAGTCGACAGGGGAGCAATCAGCCCCAGCATTTT.